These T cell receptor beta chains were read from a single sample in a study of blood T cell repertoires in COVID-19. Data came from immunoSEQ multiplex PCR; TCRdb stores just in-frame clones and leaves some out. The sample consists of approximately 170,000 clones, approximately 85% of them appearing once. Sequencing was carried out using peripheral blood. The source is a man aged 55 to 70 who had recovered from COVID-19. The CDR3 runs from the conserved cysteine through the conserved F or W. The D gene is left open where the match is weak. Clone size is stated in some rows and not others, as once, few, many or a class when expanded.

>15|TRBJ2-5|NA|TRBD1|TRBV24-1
CATSDSRQGAETQYF
TGTGCCACCAGTGATTCTCGACAGGGGGCTGAGACCCAGTACTTC
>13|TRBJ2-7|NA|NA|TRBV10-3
CAILRGQGNEQYF
TGTGCCATCCTGAGGGGCCAGGGGAACGAGCAGTACTTC
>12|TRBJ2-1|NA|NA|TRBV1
CTSSHPLRRGFF
TGCACCAGCAGCCACCCGCTGCGGAGGGGGTTCTTC
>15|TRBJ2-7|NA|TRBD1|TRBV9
CASSVGGGPWTGQYF
TGTGCCAGCAGCGTAGGAGGGGGACCTTGGACAGGGCAGTACTTC
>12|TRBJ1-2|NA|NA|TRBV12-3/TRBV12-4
CASSFLAGGYTF
TGTGCCAGCAGTTTCTTGGCTGGTGGCTACACCTTC
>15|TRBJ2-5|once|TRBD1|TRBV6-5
CASSYGKGAGETQYF
TGTGCCAGCAGTTACGGCAAGGGGGCAGGGGAGACCCAGTACTTC
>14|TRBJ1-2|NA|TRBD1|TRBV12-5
CASGADRGIYGYTF
TGTGCTAGTGGCGCGGACAGGGGGATCTATGGCTACACCTTC
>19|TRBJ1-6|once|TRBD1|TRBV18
CASSPRPSGTGEGNSPLHF
TGTGCCAGCTCACCACGTCCAAGCGGGACAGGGGAAGGAAATTCACCCCTCCACTTT
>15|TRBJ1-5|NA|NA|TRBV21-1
CASTLADSSNQPQHF
TGTGCCAGTACCCTTGCGGACAGTAGCAATCAGCCCCAGCATTTT
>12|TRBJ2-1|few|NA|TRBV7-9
CASSRTGDPGFF
TGTGCCAGCAGCCGTACAGGAGACCCTGGGTTCTTC
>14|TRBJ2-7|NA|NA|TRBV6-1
CASSEYRYGYEQYF
TGTGCCAGCAGTGAATACCGGTACGGGTACGAGCAGTACTTC
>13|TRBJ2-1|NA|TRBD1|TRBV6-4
CASSGQVLGEQFF
TGTGCCAGCAGCGGACAGGTCTTGGGTGAGCAGTTCTTC
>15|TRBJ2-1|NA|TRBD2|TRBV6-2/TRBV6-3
CASSYGGGALDEQFF
TGTGCCAGCAGTTACGGCGGGGGGGCTTTAGATGAGCAGTTCTTC
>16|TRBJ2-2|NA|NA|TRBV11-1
CASSLKGDANTGELFF
TGTGCCAGCAGCTTAAAGGGGGACGCGAACACCGGGGAGCTGTTTTTT
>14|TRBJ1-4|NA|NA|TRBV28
CASSFGQTGGKLFF
TGTGCCAGCAGTTTCGGGCAGACTGGAGGAAAACTGTTTTTT
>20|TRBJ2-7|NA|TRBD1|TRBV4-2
CASSRSTRGQGTPSSYEQYF
TGTGCCAGCAGCCGGTCAACCAGGGGACAGGGAACACCGAGCTCCTACGAGCAGTACTTC
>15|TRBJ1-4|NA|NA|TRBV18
CASSPPSRGEEKLFF
TGTGCCAGCTCACCACCGTCACGGGGAGAGGAAAAACTGTTTTTT
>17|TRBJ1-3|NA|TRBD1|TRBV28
CASSPGTALFSGNTIYF
TGTGCCAGCAGTCCCGGGACAGCTCTATTCTCTGGAAACACCATATATTTT
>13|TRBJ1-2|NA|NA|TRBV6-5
CASRPGRGYGYTF
TGTGCCAGCAGGCCCGGCCGAGGGTATGGCTACACCTTC
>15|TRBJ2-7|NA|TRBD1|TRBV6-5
CASSGDREGRYEQYF
TGTGCCAGCAGCGGCGACAGGGAAGGCAGGTACGAGCAGTACTTC
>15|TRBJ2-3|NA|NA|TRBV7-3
CASSFNSGGKDTQYF
TGTGCCAGCAGCTTCAATAGCGGTGGAAAAGATACGCAGTATTTT
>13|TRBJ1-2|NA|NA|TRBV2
CASSGGVSYGYTF
TGTGCCAGCAGTGGCGGTGTGAGCTATGGCTACACCTTC
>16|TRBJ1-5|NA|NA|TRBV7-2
CASTPPPGLANQPQHF
TGTGCCAGCACTCCACCCCCCGGTCTCGCCAATCAGCCCCAGCATTTT
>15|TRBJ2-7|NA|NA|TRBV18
CASSPRTTGTYEQYF
TGTGCCAGCTCACCTCGGACAACCGGTACCTACGAGCAGTACTTC
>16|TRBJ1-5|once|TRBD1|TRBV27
CASSYSGQGNYQPQHF
TGTGCCAGCAGTTACTCCGGACAGGGCAACTATCAGCCCCAGCATTTT
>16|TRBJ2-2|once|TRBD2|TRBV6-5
CASSSLPGLGLQELFF
TGTGCCAGCAGTTCACTACCGGGACTAGGTCTTCAGGAGCTGTTTTTT
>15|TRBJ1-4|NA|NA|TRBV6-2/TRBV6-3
CASSYGSSGRGKLFF
TGTGCCAGCAGTTACGGGTCGTCGGGTCGGGGAAAACTGTTTTTT
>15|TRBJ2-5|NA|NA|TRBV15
CATSRRGTTEETQYF
TGTGCCACCAGCAGGAGGGGGACGACGGAAGAGACCCAGTACTTC
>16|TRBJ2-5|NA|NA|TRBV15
CATSRDRGAGKETQYF
TGTGCCACCAGCAGAGACCGGGGGGCGGGGAAAGAGACCCAGTACTTC
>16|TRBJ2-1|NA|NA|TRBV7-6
CASSSGGAISYNEQFF
TGTGCCAGCAGCTCAGGAGGGGCGATCTCCTACAATGAGCAGTTCTTC
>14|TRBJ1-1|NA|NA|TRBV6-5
CASSKDRMNTEAFF
TGTGCCAGCAGTAAGGACAGAATGAACACTGAAGCTTTCTTT
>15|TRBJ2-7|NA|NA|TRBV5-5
CASSLASQGSYEQYF
TGTGCCAGCAGCTTGGCCTCACAGGGTTCCTACGAGCAGTACTTC
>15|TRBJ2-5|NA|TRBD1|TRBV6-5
CASSRQGGGSETQYF
TGTGCCAGCAGCCGACAGGGGGGAGGTTCGGAGACCCAGTACTTC
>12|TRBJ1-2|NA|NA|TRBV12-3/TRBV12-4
CASSLGGTGYTF
TGTGCCAGCAGTTTGGGGGGGACAGGCTACACCTTC
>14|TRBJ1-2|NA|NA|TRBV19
CASSLGQRNYGYTF
TGTGCCAGTAGCCTCGGACAGAGAAACTATGGCTACACCTTC
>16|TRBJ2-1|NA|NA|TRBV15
CATSRDRGGGIDEQFF
TGTGCCACCAGCAGAGATAGAGGGGGGGGCATTGATGAGCAGTTCTTC
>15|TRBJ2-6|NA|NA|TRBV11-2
CASSLGLPGANVLTF
TGTGCCAGCAGCTTAGGACTGCCTGGGGCCAACGTCCTGACTTTC
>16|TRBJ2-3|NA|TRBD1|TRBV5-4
CASSLPGQGGRGTQYF
TGTGCCAGCAGCTTACCGGGACAGGGGGGCAGGGGTACGCAGTATTTT
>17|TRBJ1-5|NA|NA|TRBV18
CASSSYQAGDSNQPQHF
TGTGCCAGCTCATCGTACCAAGCAGGGGATAGCAATCAGCCCCAGCATTTT
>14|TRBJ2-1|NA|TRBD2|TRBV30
CAWTTSGGYGEQFF
TGTGCCTGGACCACTAGCGGGGGGTACGGTGAGCAGTTCTTC
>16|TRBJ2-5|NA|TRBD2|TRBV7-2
CASSFKLAGWQETQYF
TGTGCCAGCAGCTTTAAACTAGCGGGGTGGCAAGAGACCCAGTACTTC
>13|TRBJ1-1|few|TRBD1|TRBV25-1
CASSGTVNTEAFF
TGTGCCAGCAGCGGGACAGTCAACACTGAAGCTTTCTTT
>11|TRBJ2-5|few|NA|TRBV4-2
CASSRKETQYF
TGTGCCAGCAGCCGTAAAGAGACCCAGTACTTC
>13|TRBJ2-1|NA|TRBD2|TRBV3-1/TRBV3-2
CASSSSGGNEQFF
TGTGCCAGCAGCTCTAGCGGGGGCAATGAGCAGTTCTTC
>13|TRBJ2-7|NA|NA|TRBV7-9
CASETDIHYEQYF
TGTGCCAGCGAGACGGACATTCACTACGAGCAGTACTTC
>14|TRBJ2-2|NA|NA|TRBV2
CASSEWGDTGELFF
TGTGCCAGCAGTGAATGGGGGGACACCGGGGAGCTGTTTTTT
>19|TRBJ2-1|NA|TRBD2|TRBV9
CASSPRSSGGLHSYNEQFF
TGTGCCAGCAGCCCCCGCTCTAGCGGGGGTTTGCACTCCTACAATGAGCAGTTCTTC
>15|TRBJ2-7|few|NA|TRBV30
CAWRPTWGAGYEQYF
TGTGCCTGGAGACCAACGTGGGGAGCGGGTTATGAGCAGTACTTC
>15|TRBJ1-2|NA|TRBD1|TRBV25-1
CASSGTGGWDYGYTF
TGTGCCAGCAGCGGAACAGGGGGCTGGGACTATGGCTACACCTTC
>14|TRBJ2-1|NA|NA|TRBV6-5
CASSYDYSNNEQFF
TGTGCCAGCAGTTATGACTATTCAAACAATGAGCAGTTCTTC
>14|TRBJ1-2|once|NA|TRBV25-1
CASSEFGRDYGYTF
TGTGCCAGCAGTGAATTTGGCAGGGACTATGGCTACACCTTC
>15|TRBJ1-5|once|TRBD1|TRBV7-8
CASSPGTGPNQPQHF
TGTGCCAGCAGCCCGGGGACAGGGCCTAATCAGCCCCAGCATTTT
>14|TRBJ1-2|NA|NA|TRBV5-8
CASSLAPGNYGYTF
TGTGCCAGCAGCTTGGCCCCAGGGAACTATGGCTACACCTTC
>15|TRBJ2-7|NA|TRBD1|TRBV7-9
CASSLGGTGNYEQYF
TGTGCCAGCAGCTTAGGAGGGACAGGGAACTACGAGCAGTACTTC
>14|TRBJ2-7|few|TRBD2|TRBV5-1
CASSLVGSGDEQYF
TGCGCCAGCAGCTTGGTCGGTAGCGGGGACGAGCAGTACTTC
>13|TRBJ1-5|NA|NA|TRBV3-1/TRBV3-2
CASSQWPSQPQHF
TGTGCCAGCAGCCAATGGCCTAGTCAGCCCCAGCATTTT
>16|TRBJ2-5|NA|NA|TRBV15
CATSRAPTSRGETQYF
TGTGCCACCAGCAGAGCCCCTACGTCCCGGGGGGAGACCCAGTACTTC